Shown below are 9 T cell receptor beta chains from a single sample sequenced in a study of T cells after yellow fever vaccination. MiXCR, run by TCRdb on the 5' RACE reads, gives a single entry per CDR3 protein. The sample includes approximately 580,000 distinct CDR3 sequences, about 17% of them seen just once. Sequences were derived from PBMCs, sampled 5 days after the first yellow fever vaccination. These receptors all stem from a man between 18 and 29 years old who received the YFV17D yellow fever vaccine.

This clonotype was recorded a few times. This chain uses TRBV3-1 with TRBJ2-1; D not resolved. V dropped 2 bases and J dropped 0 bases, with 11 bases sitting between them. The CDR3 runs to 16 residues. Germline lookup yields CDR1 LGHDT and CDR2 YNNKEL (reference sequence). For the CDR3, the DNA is TGTGCCAGCAGCCAAAGTTCAGCGAGCTCCTACAATGAGCAGTTCTTC. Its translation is CASSQSSASSYNEQFF.

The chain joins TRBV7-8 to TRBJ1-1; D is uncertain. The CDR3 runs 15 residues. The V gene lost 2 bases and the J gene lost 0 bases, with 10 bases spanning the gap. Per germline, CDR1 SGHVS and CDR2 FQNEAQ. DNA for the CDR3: TGTGCCAGCAGCTTACACAGCACCATGAACACTGAAGCTTTCTTT. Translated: CASSLHSTMNTEAFF.

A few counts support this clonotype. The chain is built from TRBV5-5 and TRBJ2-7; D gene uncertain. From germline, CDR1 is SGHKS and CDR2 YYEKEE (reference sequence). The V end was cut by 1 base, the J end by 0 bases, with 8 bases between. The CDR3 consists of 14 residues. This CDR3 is CASSLHGSSYEQYF. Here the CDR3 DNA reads TGTGCCAGCAGCTTGCACGGAAGCTCCTACGAGCAGTACTTC.

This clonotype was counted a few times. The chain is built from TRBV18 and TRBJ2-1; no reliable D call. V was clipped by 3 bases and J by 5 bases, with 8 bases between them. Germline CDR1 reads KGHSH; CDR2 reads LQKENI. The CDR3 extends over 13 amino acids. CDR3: CASSPIGDNEQFF. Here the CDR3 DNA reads TGTGCCAGCTCACCTATCGGAGACAATGAGCAGTTCTTC.

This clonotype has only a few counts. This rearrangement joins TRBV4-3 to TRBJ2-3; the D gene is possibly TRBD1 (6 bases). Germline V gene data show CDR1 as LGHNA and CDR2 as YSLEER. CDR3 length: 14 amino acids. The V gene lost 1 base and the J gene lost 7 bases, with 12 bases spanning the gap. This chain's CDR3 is CASSQGVGTNTQYF. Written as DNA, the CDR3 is TGCGCCAGCAGCCAAGGTGTAGGGACAAATACGCAGTATTTT.

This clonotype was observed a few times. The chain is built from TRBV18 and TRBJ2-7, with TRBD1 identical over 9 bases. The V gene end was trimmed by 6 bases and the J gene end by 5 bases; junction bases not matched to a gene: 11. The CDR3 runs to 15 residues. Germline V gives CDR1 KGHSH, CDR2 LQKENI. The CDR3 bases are TGTGCCAGCTCTATACTCGGACAGGGGCTAAACGAGCAGTACTTC. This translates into CASSILGQGLNEQYF.

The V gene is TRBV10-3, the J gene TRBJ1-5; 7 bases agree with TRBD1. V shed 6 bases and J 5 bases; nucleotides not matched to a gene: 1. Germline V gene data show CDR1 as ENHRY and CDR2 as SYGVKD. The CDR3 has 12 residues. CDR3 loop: CAIRGTDQPQHF. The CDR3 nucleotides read TGTGCCATCAGGGGGACAGATCAGCCCCAGCATTTT.

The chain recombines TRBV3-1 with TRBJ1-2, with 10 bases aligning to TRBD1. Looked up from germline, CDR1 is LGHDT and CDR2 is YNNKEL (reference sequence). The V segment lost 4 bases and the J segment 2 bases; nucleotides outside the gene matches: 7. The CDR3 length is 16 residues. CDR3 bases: TGTGCCAGCAGCCCGGGGACAGGGGAGCCCAACTATGGCTACACCTTC. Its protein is CASSPGTGEPNYGYTF. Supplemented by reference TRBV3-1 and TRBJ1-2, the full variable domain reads DTAVSQTPKYLVTQMGNDKSIKCEQNLGHDTMYWYKQDSKKFLKIMFSYNNKELIINETVPNRFSPKSPDKAHLNLHINSLELGDSAVYFCASSPGTGEPNYGYTFGSGTRLTVV.

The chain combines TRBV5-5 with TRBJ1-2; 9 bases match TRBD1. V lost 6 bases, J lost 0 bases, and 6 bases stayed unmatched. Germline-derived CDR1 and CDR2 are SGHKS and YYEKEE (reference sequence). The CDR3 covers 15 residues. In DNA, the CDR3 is TGTGCCAGCACCCAACAGGGGGCAGCTAACTATGGCTACACCTTC. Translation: CASTQQGAANYGYTF.